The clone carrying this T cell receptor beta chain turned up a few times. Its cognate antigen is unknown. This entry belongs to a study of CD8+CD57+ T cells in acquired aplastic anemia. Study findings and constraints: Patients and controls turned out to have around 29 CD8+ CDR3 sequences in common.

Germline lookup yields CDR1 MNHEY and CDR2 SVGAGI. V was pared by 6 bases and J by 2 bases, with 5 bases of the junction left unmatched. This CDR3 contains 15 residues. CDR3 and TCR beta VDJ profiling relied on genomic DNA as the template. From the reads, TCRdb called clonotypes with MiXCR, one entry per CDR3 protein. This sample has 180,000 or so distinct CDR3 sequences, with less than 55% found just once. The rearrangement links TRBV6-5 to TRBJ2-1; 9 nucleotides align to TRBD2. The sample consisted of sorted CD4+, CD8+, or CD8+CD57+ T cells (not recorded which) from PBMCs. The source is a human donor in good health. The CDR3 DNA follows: TGTGCCAGCAGAGTTAGCGGGAGCACCTACAATGAGCAGTTCTTC. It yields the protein CASRVSGSTYNEQFF.